Listed below are T cell receptor beta chains from one sample, sequenced in a study of vaccination and CD4 T cells after COVID-19. These receptors have no known antigen. TCRdb analysed the PCR reads with MiXCR anew, one entry per CDR3 protein. Of over 15,000 distinct CDR3 sequences listed, 80% are singletons. The source was CD4+ T cells from blood, cultured in vitro, collected after SARS-CoV-2 vaccination. The receptors come from a human donor who received a COVID-19 vaccine. Both conserved end residues are part of each CDR3. Fields, in order: CDR3 length, D gene, V gene, J gene, clone size, CDR3 protein. D genes are given only for firm matches. Expanded clones are given a class, and other clones once, few, many or no size at all.

13	NA	TRBV10-3	TRBJ1-5	NA	CAIKRGSNQPQHF
15	NA	TRBV6-5	TRBJ2-4	few	CASSYSIQAKNIQYF
16	NA	TRBV6-1	TRBJ1-2	NA	CASKGRWVLGNYGYTF
15	TRBD1	TRBV20-1	TRBJ1-1	once	CSAGGDRVTNTEAFF
14	NA	TRBV7-3	TRBJ1-2	few	CASSAGPSGYGYTF
16	NA	TRBV2	TRBJ1-5	NA	CASSDLAPHSNQPQHF
13	NA	TRBV7-2	TRBJ2-5	NA	CASSWRGRETQYF
14	NA	TRBV12-3/TRBV12-4	TRBJ1-1	NA	CASSLAGRGAEAFF
14	NA	TRBV27	TRBJ2-7	NA	CASSLGVGPYEQYF
16	TRBD2	TRBV12-3/TRBV12-4	TRBJ2-3	NA	CASSLWLAGGTDTQYF
14	NA	TRBV30	TRBJ1-6	NA	CASCPGTPDSPLHF
16	NA	TRBV15	TRBJ1-3	NA	CATSRDMAGRGNTIYF